The entry below describes one T cell receptor beta chain. These data are taken from a study of control samples from healthy donors and cancer patients. Produced via immunoSEQ multiplex PCR; TCRdb's table is partial and in-frame only. The repertoire consists of about 180,000 clones, with 90% occurring once and the leading ten covering about 1.4%. Sequenced input: blood. The TCR originated in a woman in her forties or fifties in good health.

This CDR3 reads CASSPLWGTDEQYF. CDR3 sequence (DNA): TGTGCCAGCAGTCCTCTCTGGGGCACAGACGAGCAGTACTTC. The chain links TRBV7-8 to TRBJ2-7, with D possibly TRBD1 on 5 matching bases. The CDR3 extends over 14 amino acids. CDR1 and CDR2 from the germline V gene are SGHVS and FQNEAQ. V shed 6 bases and J shed 5 bases, with 17 bases lying between them.